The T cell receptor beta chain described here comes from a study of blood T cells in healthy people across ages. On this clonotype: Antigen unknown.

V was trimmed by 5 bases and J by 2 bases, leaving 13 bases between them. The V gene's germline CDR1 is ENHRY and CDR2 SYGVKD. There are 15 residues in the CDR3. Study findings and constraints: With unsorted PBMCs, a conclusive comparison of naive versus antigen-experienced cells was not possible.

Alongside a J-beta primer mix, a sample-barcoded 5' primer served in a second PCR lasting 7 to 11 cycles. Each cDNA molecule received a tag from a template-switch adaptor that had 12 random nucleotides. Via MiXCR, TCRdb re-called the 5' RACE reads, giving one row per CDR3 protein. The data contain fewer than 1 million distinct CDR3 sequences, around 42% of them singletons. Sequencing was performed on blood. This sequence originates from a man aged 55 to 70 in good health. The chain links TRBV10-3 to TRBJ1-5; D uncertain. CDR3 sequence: CAISRGRHGNQPQHF. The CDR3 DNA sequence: TGTGCCATCAGTCGTGGACGACACGGCAATCAGCCCCAGCATTTT.